This note documents a single T cell receptor (beta chain) sequence. The antigen is not known. The source of the sample is a study of cytomegalovirus exposure and HLA in healthy donors. Findings of the study overall: Follow-up analysis later connected one missense variant in DCLRE1C with trimming of TCR beta V- and J-genes.

Among the donors, all were healthy bone marrow donors. At sampling all donors were nominally healthy, likely with unrecorded immune exposures. J was trimmed by 2 bases and V by 1 base; bases with no gene match: 0. Germline V gene sequence: CDR1 SGHAT, CDR2 FQNNGV. The CDR3 is 15 residues long. This PCR relied on a set of 60 Vbeta primers and 13 Jbeta primers. Measured with immunoSEQ multiplex PCR; TCRdb has only the in-frame clones, and not every one. The sample yields approximately 100,000 clones, around 60% seen once. Sequencing was carried out using PBMCs. The chain joins TRBV11-2 to TRBJ2-1; 9 bases match TRBD2. The origin of this receptor is a man aged 30 to 39 in good health and CMV-seropositive. The CDR3 loop reads CASSLVAGAYNEQFF. As DNA, the CDR3 is TGTGCCAGCAGCTTAGTAGCGGGGGCCTACAATGAGCAGTTCTTC.